The clone carrying this T cell receptor (beta chain) has a single count. The data originate from a study of blood T cell repertoires in COVID-19. Overall study context: Italy, Spain and the United States were the sources of the convalescent and acute COVID-19 samples. T cells, B-cell-depleted T cells, or PBMCs supplied cDNA or gDNA.

Original methodology: Amplified reference gene primers provided the basis for estimating nucleated cell counts. The method was immunoSEQ multiplex PCR; TCRdb's version includes in-frame clones alone and lacks a portion of them. V and J calls and clone size follow that table, whereas D and trimming were derived from the DNA. The sample holds 150,000 or so clones; approximately 91% are singletons and the top ten take 2% to 3%. The length of the CDR3 is 14 residues. The germline V gene encodes CDR1 SEHNR and CDR2 FQNEAQ (reference sequence). V was cut by 1 base and J by 5 bases, with 8 bases left in between.

Sample: peripheral blood. The receptor's source is a man in his late teens or twenties with acute or convalescent COVID-19. The chain carries TRBV7-9 and TRBJ1-4; no reliable D call. Written as DNA, the CDR3 is TGTGCCAGCAGCTTAGAAGCGGAGAATGAAAAACTGTTTTTT. It is translated as CASSLEAENEKLFF.